These T cell receptor beta chains were read from a single sample in a study of shared clonotypes between healthy human individuals. Profiling relied on immunoSEQ multiplex PCR, and the TCRdb table lists in-frame clones only, not all of them. The sample contains some 2.3 million clones, approximately 95% of which appear only once. Sequencing was done on a sample of naive CD4+ T cells from PBMCs. Receptors were obtained from a man younger than 35 in good health. Some clones in this sample may be carry-over from other donors' samples. Each CDR3 is given with its conserved first and last residue. Fields, in order: V gene, CDR3 length, clone size, D gene, J gene, CDR3 protein, CDR3 DNA. D genes are given only for firm matches. Part of the rows lack a size; the others show once, few, many or a class for expanded clones.

TRBV5-6	14	.	TRBD1	TRBJ2-7	CASSFDRVAYEQYF	TGTGCCAGCAGCTTCGACAGGGTGGCCTACGAGCAGTACTTC
TRBV30	14	few	TRBD1	TRBJ1-5	CAWSKDRGSQPQHF	TGTGCCTGGAGCAAAGACAGGGGAAGTCAGCCCCAGCATTTT
TRBV5-1	14	once	.	TRBJ1-5	CASSLIPGNQPQHF	TGCGCCAGCAGCTTGATACCAGGCAATCAGCCCCAGCATTTT
TRBV7-9	14	.	.	TRBJ2-7	CASSLYPDAYEQYF	TGTGCCAGCAGCTTATATCCAGATGCCTACGAGCAGTACTTC
TRBV2	13	few	.	TRBJ1-1	CASGGGRGTEAFF	TGTGCCAGCGGAGGAGGTCGGGGCACTGAAGCTTTCTTT
TRBV7-9	13	.	.	TRBJ2-7	CASSPPGVYEQYF	TGTGCCAGCAGCCCACCAGGGGTCTACGAGCAGTACTTC
TRBV6-5	15	.	TRBD1	TRBJ2-7	CASSHGQGAMYEQYF	TGTGCCAGCAGTCACGGACAGGGGGCTATGTACGAGCAGTACTTC
TRBV18	16	.	TRBD2	TRBJ2-3	CASSRSTSVGTDTQYF	TGTGCCAGCTCACGGAGCACTAGCGTTGGGACAGATACGCAGTATTTT
TRBV5-1	15	.	TRBD2	TRBJ2-7	CASSPLAGDKHEQYF	TGCGCCAGCAGCCCTCTAGCGGGAGATAAACACGAGCAGTACTTC
TRBV4-2	15	.	.	TRBJ1-1	CASSQDKAAWAEAFF	TGTGCCAGCAGCCAAGATAAGGCGGCTTGGGCTGAAGCTTTCTTT
TRBV18	15	.	.	TRBJ2-7	CASSPISGNNYEQYF	TGTGCCAGCTCACCAATCAGTGGGAACAACTACGAGCAGTACTTC
TRBV5-3	16	.	.	TRBJ1-2	CARSWNEGEEDYGYTF	TGTGCCAGAAGCTGGAATGAAGGGGAGGAGGACTATGGCTACACCTTC
TRBV11-2	17	.	TRBD2	TRBJ2-2	CASSSLGLAGGAGELFF	TGTGCCAGCAGCTCGCTGGGACTAGCGGGAGGTGCCGGGGAGCTGTTTTTT
TRBV5-1	15	.	TRBD2	TRBJ2-1	CASSYGRDSYNEQFF	TGCGCCAGCAGCTACGGGAGGGATTCCTACAATGAGCAGTTCTTC
TRBV19	14	.	.	TRBJ2-5	CASSIDTGGETQYF	TGTGCCAGTAGTATCGACACCGGTGGAGAGACCCAGTACTTC
TRBV18	15	.	.	TRBJ1-2	CASSPLAEAGYGYTF	TGTGCCAGCTCACCCCTGGCGGAGGCAGGCTATGGCTACACCTTC
TRBV9	17	.	TRBD2	TRBJ2-5	CASSTSALADNQETQYF	TGTGCCAGCAGCACTAGCGCCCTAGCGGATAACCAAGAGACCCAGTACTTC
TRBV29-1	15	.	TRBD1	TRBJ2-5	CSVSSGTGEGETQYF	TGCAGCGTTTCCTCCGGGACAGGGGAAGGAGAGACCCAGTACTTC
TRBV7-2	17	.	.	TRBJ2-3	CASSLEEGRGWAGTQYF	TGTGCCAGCAGCTTAGAGGAAGGACGGGGGTGGGCGGGTACGCAGTATTTT
TRBV7-3	16	.	.	TRBJ2-1	CASSLNPFLSYNEQFF	TGTGCCAGCAGCTTAAACCCTTTCCTCTCCTACAATGAGCAGTTCTTC
TRBV25-1	13	.	.	TRBJ1-1	CASSDWAVTEAFF	TGTGCCAGCAGTGATTGGGCGGTTACTGAAGCTTTCTTT
TRBV4-2	15	.	TRBD1	TRBJ2-7	CASSQAPGQTYEQYF	TGTGCCAGCAGCCAAGCACCGGGACAGACCTACGAGCAGTACTTC
TRBV18	16	.	.	TRBJ2-2	CASSSNLDPVAGELFF	TGTGCCAGCTCATCTAACTTGGACCCCGTGGCCGGGGAGCTGTTTTTT